Listed here are 25 T cell receptor beta chains from one sample, sequenced in a study of T cells in Graves' hyperthyroidism and ophthalmopathy. TCR beta CDR3 region amplification was performed from RNA transcripts. The study used the HTBI primer set for a first-round RT-PCR of the TCR CDR3. TCRdb reprocessed the multiplex PCR reads with MiXCR, giving one entry per CDR3 protein. In the table there are about 590,000 distinct CDR3 sequences, over 12% of which are singletons. Sequenced sample: blood. The receptors here all came from a woman aged 18-35 years with Graves' ophthalmopathy.

This clonotype was detected only a few times. The chain employs TRBV14 and TRBJ2-2; no firm D call. Trimming pared 4 bases from V and 0 bases from J, leaving 6 bases between. The V gene's germline CDR1 is SGHDN and CDR2 FVKESK. The CDR3 length is 14 residues. The CDR3, as DNA: TGTGCCAGCAGCCCACTGTCGAACACCGGGGAGCTGTTTTTT. Residues: CASSPLSNTGELFF.

This clonotype has more than one count but fewer than ten. The chain joins TRBV6-1 to TRBJ1-6; 8 bases are a match to TRBD1. V gave up 5 bases and J gave up 10 bases; unmatched junction bases: 7. This CDR3 comprises 14 residues. Germline CDR1 MNHNS, CDR2 SASEGT. The CDR3 DNA follows: TGTGCCAGCAGTCCAGGGGGCGTGGGGTCACCCCTCCACTTT. The encoded protein is CASSPGGVGSPLHF.

The CDR3 protein is CASILIGPSYEQYF. The CDR3 nucleotides read TGTGCCAGCATTCTGATCGGCCCCTCCTACGAGCAGTACTTC. The chain is built from TRBV6-4 and TRBJ2-7; D gene unclear. Germline V gene sequence: CDR1 MRHNA, CDR2 SNTAGT. V was shortened by 7 bases and J by 0 bases, with 13 bases between the two germline ends. CDR3 size: 14 residues.

The chain recombines TRBV7-9 with TRBJ2-1, with TRBD2 identical over 10 bases. The CDR3 runs to 16 residues. With 6 bases clipped from V and 7 bases from J, the junction kept 12 bases outside the gene matches. Germline V CDR1 and CDR2: SEHNR, FQNEAQ (reference sequence). CDR3 DNA: TGTGCCAGCAGGGTTTTGAGCGGGGGGGTTGGAAATGAGCAGTTCTTC. Protein product: CASRVLSGGVGNEQFF.

The table lists this clonotype with many counts. The chain has TRBV28 and TRBJ2-3; maybe TRBD1 (5 bases). The germline CDR1 and CDR2 sequences are MDHEN and SYDVKM. The length of the CDR3 is 12 residues. The V end was cut by 5 bases, the J end by 4 bases, with 7 bases between. CDR3 residues: CASSLTADTQYF. For the CDR3, the DNA is TGTGCCAGCAGTCTGACAGCAGATACGCAGTATTTT.

This clonotype was detected ten times or more. The chain links TRBV7-2 to TRBJ2-1, with D uncertain. Trimming shortened V by 2 bases and J by 8 bases, and 16 bases separated the two germline ends. Germline lookup yields CDR1 SGHTA and CDR2 FQGNSA. This CDR3 is 15 amino acids long. The CDR3 coding sequence is TGTGCCAGCAGCTTAAAGAGTTATGTACAATATGAGCAGTTCTTC. This sequence encodes CASSLKSYVQYEQFF.

This clonotype was seen more than once but under ten times. The V gene is TRBV7-9, the J gene TRBJ2-7, with TRBD2 identical over 9 bases. The CDR3 length is 16 residues. The germline V gene has CDR1 SEHNR and CDR2 FQNEAQ (reference sequence). The V gene end was trimmed by 5 bases and the J gene end by 6 bases; junction bases not matched to a gene: 14. The CDR3 DNA sequence: TGTGCCAGCAGCCCATCTCTTAGCGGGAGAGTACGCGAGCAGTACTTC. This codes for CASSPSLSGRVREQYF.

At least ten counts were recorded for this clonotype. The gene calls are TRBV10-3 and TRBJ2-6; 10 nucleotides match TRBD1. V trimming: 10 bases; J trimming: 0 bases; junction bases outside the gene matches: 9. Germline V gene sequence: CDR1 ENHRY, CDR2 SYGVKD. The length of the CDR3 is 17 residues. This CDR3 reads CATGQGRAISGANVLTF. Here the CDR3 DNA reads TGTGCCACGGGACAGGGGAGGGCTATCTCTGGGGCCAACGTCCTGACTTTC.

The sample holds many counts of this clonotype. The rearrangement links TRBV6-1 to TRBJ2-1; 10 positions agree with TRBD2. Per germline, CDR1 MNHNS and CDR2 SASEGT. The CDR3 is 16 residues long. V gave up 6 bases and J gave up 4 bases; unmatched junction bases: 9. CDR3 amino acids: CASRIDLTSGYNEQFF. The DNA of the CDR3 is TGTGCCAGCAGAATAGACCTGACTAGCGGGTACAATGAGCAGTTCTTC.

This clonotype came up many times. The chain carries TRBV10-2 and TRBJ1-6; D unclear. The V and J ends lost 3 bases and 13 bases respectively, with 16 bases between them. The CDR3 runs 14 residues. CDR1 and CDR2 from the germline V gene are WSHSY and SAAADI. CDR3 DNA sequence: TGCGCCAGCAGTGATGGGCGGGCCTCTTTCCCCCTCCACTTT. Translated, it gives CASSDGRASFPLHF.

This clonotype was detected many times. The rearrangement joins TRBV10-3 to TRBJ2-5; 9 positions agree with TRBD2. CDR1 is ENHRY and CDR2 is SYGVKD in the germline V gene. This CDR3 spans 17 amino acids. The V gene end was trimmed by 6 bases and the J gene end by 1 base; junction bases not matched to a gene: 12. This CDR3 reads CAISPQGGSGSQETQYF. The DNA for the CDR3 is TGTGCCATCAGCCCGCAGGGAGGTAGCGGGAGCCAAGAGACCCAGTACTTC.

This clonotype was found many times. This sequence joins TRBV20-1 and TRBJ2-7; no firm D call. This CDR3 spans 12 amino acids. V lost 5 bases and J lost 7, with 15 bases in between. CDR1 and CDR2 (germline): DFQATT, SNEGSKA (reference sequence). The CDR3 DNA reads as TGCAGTGCTCCGGGTGCAGGTCGGGAGCAGTACTTC. This codes for CSAPGAGREQYF.

This clonotype was recorded only once. Sequence at one end of the junction differs from germline and may be a read error. CDR3 amino acids: CASSRDGRGFYEQYF. In DNA, the CDR3 is TGCGCCAGCAGCAGAGACGGACGGGGTTTCTACGAGCAGTACTTC. This chain uses TRBV11-1 with TRBJ2-7; possible D gene TRBD2, 5 bases. CDR1 SGHAT and CDR2 FQDESV come from the germline V gene (reference sequence). The CDR3 length is 15 residues.

This clonotype was recorded many times. The chain combines TRBV12-3 or TRBV12-4 with TRBJ2-7, with no clear D. The CDR3 has 15 residues. The germline V and J ends were trimmed by 4 bases and 0 bases, with 13 bases remaining between them. The CDR3 bases are TGTGCCAGCAGTTCCCAAGACGCAGTCTCCTACGAGCAGTACTTC. Translation: CASSSQDAVSYEQYF.

This clonotype came up many times. J is TRBJ2-2 and V is TRBV6-1, with TRBD2 as a possible D gene (5 bases). The CDR3 has 16 residues. Between the trimmed V and J ends, which lost 5 bases and 2 bases, there was a span of 15 bases. Germline CDR1 and CDR2: MNHNS and SASEGT. The CDR3 protein is CASSRSVLGNTGELFF. CDR3 sequence (DNA): TGTGCCAGCAGTCGGTCCGTACTAGGAAACACCGGGGAGCTGTTTTTT.

This clonotype has just a few counts. V is TRBV7-9 and J is TRBJ2-3; 9 nucleotides line up with TRBD1. Losses at the gene ends were 0 bases for V and 2 bases for J; bases not matched to a gene: 3. Germline V gene sequence: CDR1 SEHNR, CDR2 FQNEAQ (reference sequence). This CDR3 has 16 residues. The CDR3 loop is CASSLAGTGNTDTQYF. In DNA form, the CDR3 reads TGTGCCAGCAGCTTAGCCGGGACAGGGAACACAGATACGCAGTATTTT.

This clonotype appeared a few times. The rearrangement uses TRBV19 and TRBJ2-2; D is undetermined. The CDR3 has 17 amino acids. Looked up from germline, CDR1 is LNHDA and CDR2 is SQIVND (reference sequence). Deletions cut 0 bases from V and 0 bases from J, with 11 bases between. CDR3 sequence reads: CASSIEGWRTNTGELFF. CDR3 DNA: TGTGCCAGTAGTATAGAGGGCTGGCGGACGAACACCGGGGAGCTGTTTTTT.

This clonotype has just a few counts. The rearrangement links TRBV19 to TRBJ1-5; 9 nucleotides align to TRBD1. This CDR3 has 17 residues. V lost 7 bases, J lost 2 bases, and 12 bases stayed unmatched. Germline loops: CDR1 LNHDA, CDR2 SQIVND (reference sequence). CDR3 loop: CASTISGTGMGNQPQHF. The CDR3 DNA sequence: TGTGCCAGTACTATCTCCGGGACAGGGATGGGCAATCAGCCCCAGCATTTT. The whole variable domain, remainder taken from reference TRBV19 and TRBJ1-5, is DGGITQSPKYLFRKEGQNVTLSCEQNLNHDAMYWYRQDPGQGLRLIYYSQIVNDFQKGDIAEGYSVSREKKESFPLTVTSAQKNPTAFYLCASTISGTGMGNQPQHFGDGTRLSIL.

There are a few counts of this clonotype. The DNA for the CDR3 is TGTGCCAGCAGTTTCTACCCGACTAGCGGGAGTGGTGAGACCCAGTACTTC. Residues: CASSFYPTSGSGETQYF. V and J are TRBV27 and TRBJ2-5; TRBD2 matches 12 bases. The V gene end was trimmed by 3 bases and the J gene end by 5 bases; junction bases not matched to a gene: 10. The CDR3 has 17 residues. Germline V gene data show CDR1 as MNHEY and CDR2 as SMNVEV (reference sequence).

About this clonotype: A much bigger clone sits one base away, suggesting this may be a read error. The chain is built from TRBV18 and TRBJ1-2; the D gene is possibly TRBD1 (5 bases). The CDR3 has 17 amino acids. V gave up 3 bases and J gave up 3 bases, with 20 bases separating them. Per the germline V gene, CDR1 is KGHSH and CDR2 is LQKENI. CDR3 protein: CASSPSTDRRADYGYTF. CDR3 DNA sequence: TGTGCCAGCTCACCGTCCACTGACAGAAGAGCTGACTATGGCTACACCTTC.

This clonotype has a handful of counts. The genes are TRBV28 and TRBJ2-7; D not resolved. Germline values: CDR1 MDHEN, CDR2 SYDVKM. The CDR3 has 11 amino acids. Trimming removed 6 bases from V and 5 bases from J, with 8 bases in between. The CDR3 coding sequence is TGTGCCAGCAGATCCAACAACGAGCAGTACTTC. Translation: CASRSNNEQYF.

This clonotype has at least ten counts. The chain is built from TRBV27 and TRBJ2-7; 10 nucleotides align to TRBD1. V shed 1 base and J 3 bases; nucleotides not matched to a gene: 9. The CDR3 has 17 residues. Germline V gene sequence: CDR1 MNHEY, CDR2 SMNVEV (reference sequence). CDR3: CASSLFVRDRGGYEQYF. CDR3 bases: TGTGCCAGCAGTTTATTTGTAAGGGACAGGGGAGGCTACGAGCAGTACTTC.

J is TRBJ2-1 and V is TRBV4-3, with 14 bases aligning to TRBD2. V gave up 5 bases and J gave up 7 bases; unmatched junction bases: 10. The germline gives CDR1 LGHNA, CDR2 YSLEER. The CDR3 is made up of 17 amino acids. CDR3 sequence reads: CASSLGLAGVMGNEQFF. The CDR3 DNA sequence: TGCGCCAGCAGCTTGGGACTAGCGGGAGTGATGGGAAATGAGCAGTTCTTC.

This clonotype was seen at least ten times. The V gene is TRBV28, the J gene TRBJ2-7; D unresolved. The CDR3 sequence is 13 residues long. Deletions cut 5 bases from V and 2 bases from J, with 10 bases between. In germline, CDR1 is MDHEN, CDR2 SYDVKM. CDR3 bases: TGTGCCAGCAGTGACCGAAGGACCTACGAGCAGTACTTC. Residues: CASSDRRTYEQYF.

This clonotype has more than one count but fewer than ten. In DNA, the CDR3 is TGTGCCAGCAGCCAAGGGACTAGCGTTTACCTCGGGCCTCAAGAGACCCAGTACTTC. Encoded protein: CASSQGTSVYLGPQETQYF. This chain connects TRBV4-2 to TRBJ2-5; 9 nucleotides line up with TRBD2. V trimming: 1 base; J trimming: 2 bases; junction bases outside the gene matches: 14. CDR1 LGHNA and CDR2 YNFKEQ come from the germline V gene. This CDR3 is 19 amino acids long.